This TCR beta chain was captured by sequencing in a study of T cells in Graves' hyperthyroidism and ophthalmopathy. Germline values: CDR1 SGDLS, CDR2 YYNGEE. The V end was cut by 0 bases, the J end by 5 bases, with 20 bases between. The CDR3 totals 17 residues. TCR beta CDR3 region amplification was performed from RNA transcripts. HTBI primers were the set used in a first-round RT-PCR of the TCR CDR3. TCRdb ran MiXCR on the multiplex PCR reads and lists one entry per CDR3 protein. The sample includes around 500,000 distinct CDR3 sequences, approximately 22% of them seen just once. The source is a woman between 65 and 79 years old with Graves' ophthalmopathy. The chain combines TRBV9 with TRBJ2-5; no reliable D call. The sequencing input was blood. The CDR3 nucleotides are TGTGCCAGCAGCGTAGTGGGTGCGGCAACCGTGGGGGAGACCCAGTACTTC. Translating it yields CASSVVGAATVGETQYF.